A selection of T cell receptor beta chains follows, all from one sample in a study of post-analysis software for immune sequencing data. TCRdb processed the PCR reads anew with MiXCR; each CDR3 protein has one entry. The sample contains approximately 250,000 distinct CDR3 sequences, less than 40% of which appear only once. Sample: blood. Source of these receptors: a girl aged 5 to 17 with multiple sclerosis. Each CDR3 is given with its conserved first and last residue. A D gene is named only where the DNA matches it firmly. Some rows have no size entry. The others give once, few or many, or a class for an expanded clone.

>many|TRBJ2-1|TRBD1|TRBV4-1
TGCGCCAGCAGACAGGGGCCGCTCTGGGGTGAGCAGTTCTTC
CASRQGPLWGEQFF
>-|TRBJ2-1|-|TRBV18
TGTGCCAGCTCCCGTGGACTAACCAATGAGCAGTTCTTC
CASSRGLTNEQFF
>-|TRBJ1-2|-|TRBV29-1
TGCAGCGACACCGGGGGGGGCTATGGCTACACCTTC
CSDTGGGYGYTF
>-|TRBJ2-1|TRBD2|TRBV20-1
TGCAGTGCTAGTGGGGCAATTCGTCTAGCGGACAATGAGCAGTTCTTC
CSASGAIRLADNEQFF
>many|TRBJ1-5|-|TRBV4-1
TGCGCCAGCAGCCAAGGGGTTTTGGGGGGCAGCAATCAGCCCCAGCATTTT
CASSQGVLGGSNQPQHF
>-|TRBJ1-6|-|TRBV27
TGTGCCAGCAGTTTAAAAGGTGGCAGGGATAATTCACCCCTCCACTTT
CASSLKGGRDNSPLHF
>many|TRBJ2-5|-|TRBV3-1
TGTGCCAGCAGCCAGATACAAGAGACCCAGTACTTC
CASSQIQETQYF
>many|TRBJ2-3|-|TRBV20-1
TGCAGTGCTCCGACGCTCAAAAAGGGGTCGACGGCAGATACGCAGTATTTT
CSAPTLKKGSTADTQYF
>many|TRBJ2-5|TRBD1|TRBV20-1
TGCAGTGCTTCAAGACAGGGAGAAGAGACCCAGTACTTC
CSASRQGEETQYF
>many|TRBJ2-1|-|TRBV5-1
TGCGCCAGCAGCCGGGCCGTAGGGTATGAGCAGTTCTTC
CASSRAVGYEQFF
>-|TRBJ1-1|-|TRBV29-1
TGCAGCGTCGGTGAAAGGAACACTGAAGCTTTCTTT
CSVGERNTEAFF
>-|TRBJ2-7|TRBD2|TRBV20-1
TGCAGTGCTAGAGAACAACTAGCGGGAGGGCCAAGTGTCGAGCAGTACTTC
CSAREQLAGGPSVEQYF
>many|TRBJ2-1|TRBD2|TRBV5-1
TGCGCCAGCAGCCTTAGCGGGATCTCGTCCCGTGGCATCAATGAGCAGTTCTTC
CASSLSGISSRGINEQFF
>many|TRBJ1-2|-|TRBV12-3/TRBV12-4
TGTGCCAGCAGTCCCATTTCCCCCCGAATGGGCTACACCTTC
CASSPISPRMGYTF
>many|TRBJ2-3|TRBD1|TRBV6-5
TGTGCCAGCAGGCCGCCGGGACAGAGCACAGATACGCAGTATTTT
CASRPPGQSTDTQYF
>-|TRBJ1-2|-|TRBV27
TGTGCCAGCAGGGGGGCGGGGCCGATATTCGGCTACACCTTC
CASRGAGPIFGYTF
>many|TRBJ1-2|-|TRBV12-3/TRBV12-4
TGTGCCAGCAGTTTCCTACCTGGCTACACCTTC
CASSFLPGYTF
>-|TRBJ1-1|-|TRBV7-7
TGTGCCAGCAGCTCCAAGAGGGGCACTGAAGCTTTCTTT
CASSSKRGTEAFF
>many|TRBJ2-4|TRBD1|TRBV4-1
TGCGCCAGCAGCCAAGAGGTGACAGGGGTTTCGAGGGAGCAGTACTTC
CASSQEVTGVSREQYF
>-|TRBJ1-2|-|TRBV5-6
TGTGCCAGCAGCCGGGACGGCCTTGGAGAGAGTGGCTACACCTTC
CASSRDGLGESGYTF
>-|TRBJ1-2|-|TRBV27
TGTGCCAGCAGTTTAAGCATTGGGTATGGCTACACCTTC
CASSLSIGYGYTF
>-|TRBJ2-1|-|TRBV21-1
TGTGCCAGCAGCAAAGGGACTAGCGGGAGGGCCCTGTACGAGCAGTTCTTC
CASSKGTSGRALYEQFF
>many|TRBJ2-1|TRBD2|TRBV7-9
TGTGCCAGCAGCATCGGGACTAGCGGAGACAATGAGCAGTTCTTC
CASSIGTSGDNEQFF
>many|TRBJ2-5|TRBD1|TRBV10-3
TGTGCCATCAGTGACCCACAGGGGGCCCTCGGGGAGACCCAGTACTTC
CAISDPQGALGETQYF
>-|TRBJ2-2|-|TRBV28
TGTGCCACCGGATTGACAAGCAACACCGGGGAGCTGTTTTTT
CATGLTSNTGELFF
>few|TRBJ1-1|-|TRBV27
TGTGCCAGCAGCACGGGGCCTGAAGCTTTCTTT
CASSTGPEAFF
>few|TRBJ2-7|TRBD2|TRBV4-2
TGTGCCAGCAGCCAAGAACCTAGCGGGAGTTGCAATGAGCAGTACTTC
CASSQEPSGSCNEQYF
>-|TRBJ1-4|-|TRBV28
TGTGCCTGCAGTTCCCCCCTGGCCAGGGGAGGGGAAAAACTGTTTTTT
CACSSPLARGGEKLFF
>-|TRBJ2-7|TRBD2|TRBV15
TGTGCCACCAGCAGAGAGCGGGAGACCTCATACGAGCAGTACTTC
CATSRERETSYEQYF
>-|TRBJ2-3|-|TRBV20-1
TGCAGTGCTAGAGATCCAGCGGCTAGCACAGATACGCAGTATTTT
CSARDPAASTDTQYF
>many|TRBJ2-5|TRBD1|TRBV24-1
TGTGCCACCAGTGAAATTGACAGGGGGTTTGGTGAGACCCAGTACTTC
CATSEIDRGFGETQYF
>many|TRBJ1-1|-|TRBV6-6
TGTGCCAGCAGTTACTCCGGGCAGGTCACTGAAGCTTTCTTT
CASSYSGQVTEAFF
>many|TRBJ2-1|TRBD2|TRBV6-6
TGTGCCAGCCAAGGGCTAGCGGGGGGCCGCCCCTACAATGAGCAGTTCTTC
CASQGLAGGRPYNEQFF
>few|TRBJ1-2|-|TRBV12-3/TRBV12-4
TGTGCCAGCAGTAATCAAAACTATGGCTACACCTTC
CASSNQNYGYTF
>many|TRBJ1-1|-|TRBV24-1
TGTGCCACCAGTGACCATCTCGGGACACCTATGAACACTGAAGCTTTCTTT
CATSDHLGTPMNTEAFF
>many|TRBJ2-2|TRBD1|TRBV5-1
TGCGCCAGCAGCTTGGTGAGGACAGGCAGGAGCGCCGGGGAGCTGTTTTTT
CASSLVRTGRSAGELFF
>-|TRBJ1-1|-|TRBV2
TGTGCCAGCAGTGCTCAGGGGACCGCCCCGAACACTGAAGCTTTCTTT
CASSAQGTAPNTEAFF
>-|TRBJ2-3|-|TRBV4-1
TGCGCTAGCAGCCAAGAAGGGCCATCTCAGGGTACGCAGTATTTT
CASSQEGPSQGTQYF
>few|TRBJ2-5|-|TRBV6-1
TGTGCCAGCAGTGAAGGATGGGCGGGGCAGTACTTC
CASSEGWAGQYF
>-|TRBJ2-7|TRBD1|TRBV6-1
TGTGCCAGCAGTGAAAGGGGACAGGGCTCCTACGAGCAGTACTTC
CASSERGQGSYEQYF
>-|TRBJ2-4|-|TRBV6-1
TGTGCCAGCAGTGAAGGGTGGGGTAGTGGGGAGCAAAACATTCAGTACTTC
CASSEGWGSGEQNIQYF
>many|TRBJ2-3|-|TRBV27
TGTGCCAGCAGTCCCCGAACGGACCCGCAGTATTTT
CASSPRTDPQYF
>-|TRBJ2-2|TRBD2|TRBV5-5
TGTGCCAGCAGCTTGAGGCTAGCGGGAGGTACCGGGGAGCTGTTTTTT
CASSLRLAGGTGELFF
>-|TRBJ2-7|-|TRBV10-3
TGTGCCATCAGTGACGGGGCGGGGGCGACCTACGAGCAGTACTTC
CAISDGAGATYEQYF